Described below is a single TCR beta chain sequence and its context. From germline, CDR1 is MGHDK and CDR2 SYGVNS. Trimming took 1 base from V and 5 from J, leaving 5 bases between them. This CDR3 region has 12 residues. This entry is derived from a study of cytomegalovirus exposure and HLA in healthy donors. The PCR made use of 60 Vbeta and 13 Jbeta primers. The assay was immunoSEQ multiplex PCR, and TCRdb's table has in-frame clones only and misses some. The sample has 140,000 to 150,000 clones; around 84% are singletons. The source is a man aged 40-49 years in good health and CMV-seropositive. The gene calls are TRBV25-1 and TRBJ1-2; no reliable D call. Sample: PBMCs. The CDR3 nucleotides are TGTGCCAGCAGTGAATCGGGTTATGGCTACACCTTC. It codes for CASSESGYGYTF.